This T cell receptor beta chain was recorded in a study of blood T cells in healthy people across ages (dated by TCRdb to between 2014 and 2016). Background on the whole study: In model experiments, template switching captured roughly one uniquely barcoded TCR beta cDNA molecule for every two T cells. Age-related changes in TCR beta repertoire diversity were measured in the study by deep sequencing normalized with unique cDNA molecular identifiers. The donors were split into four age groups: young (average about 16 years), middle-aged (nearly 40), aged (more than 60) and long-lived (approximately 80). To avoid experimental bias, donors of different ages were randomly spread across the sequencing lanes. Two additional independent replicas of 1 million unique cDNA reads from the same blood draw were analyzed for two donors (one aged 18 to 30 and one aged 80 or older). General findings and caveats noted by the study authors: Estimates of total diversity based on one million sequenced T cells were considered lower bounds and underestimates. Observed TCR beta diversity per million T cells fell roughly linearly with age, and a significant reduction was already apparent by age about 43. Observed TCR beta diversity correlated strongly with the percentage of naive T cells measured by flow cytometry. The long-lived group showed more naive CD4+ T cells, fewer expanded clones and increased TCR diversity than the aged group, suggesting age selection. Since profiling was done on bulk unsorted PBMCs, naive and antigen-experienced compartments could not be conclusively compared. Donor CMV infection status was unknown, potentially confounding age-related changes in expanded clonotypes.

The 35 to 40 donors, aged 6 to 90 years, were systemically healthy Caucasian individuals from Russia. Each donor gave ten milliliters of peripheral blood, collected into EDTA-treated Vacutainer tubes. Ficoll-Paque density-gradient centrifugation was used to isolate PBMCs, with at least 6 million per sample. Total RNA was extracted from PBMCs with Trizol reagent, with at least 5 micrograms obtained per sample. For every donor, flow cytometry on a PBMC aliquot measured the percentage of naive CD45RAhigh/CD27high T cells. This clonotype was observed a handful of times. Its antigen remains undetermined. The input lacks base qualities; no much larger clone sits a single base away. Library prep was done by 5' RACE. TCRdb records Illumina HiSeq 2500 as the sequencer. A second PCR of about 7 to 12 cycles was run with a J-beta primer mix and a sample-barcoded 5' primer. A unique molecular identifier was introduced onto each TCR beta cDNA molecule by a template-switch 5' adaptor carrying 12 random nucleotides. Each sample yielded at least 2.5 million CDR3-containing paired-end reads. First-strand cDNA synthesis was performed from all RNA using the Mint cDNA synthesis kit, with priming by a TRBC-specific oligonucleotide. Following uracil-DNA glycosylase treatment, a first 18-cycle PCR with universal primers M1SS and BC2_uni_R was performed on all cDNA. The authors' analysis ran thus. For normalization, 1 million high-quality reads, each with a distinct molecular identifier, were randomly selected from each sample. Reads with shared molecular identifiers were discarded instead of being binned into consensus sequences. CDR3 identification, clonotype clustering and error correction used MiTCR with a Q25 quality threshold and the strictest error-elimination algorithm. A nonparametric unseen species model with Euler transformation was used to estimate a lower bound on total TCR beta diversity. TCRdb cleaned the public reads at Q25 with fastp, built clones with MiXCR and kept in-frame beta chains. Identical CDR3 proteins give one entry, which carries the most common genes and DNA. The V and J calls and clone size come from TCRdb's table, not from the authors' own analysis. The sample has about 1.4 million distinct CDR3 sequences on record, roughly 64% of them singletons. Roughly 7% of the sample is held by the ten biggest clonotypes.

This clonotype was sampled from a man aged 18 to 29 in good health. What was sequenced was blood.

Read as DNA, the sequence is TGCGCCAGCAGCCAAGCTCCAGTTAGCTACGAGCAGTACTTC. Its protein product is CASSQAPVSYEQYF. This chain joins TRBV4-1 to TRBJ2-7, with no D gene named confidently. CDR3 length: 14 amino acids, cysteine to phenylalanine. Just the 42-base CDR3 DNA is kept, in frame starting at base 1. CDR1 and CDR2 were assigned from the germline V gene as MGHRA and YSYEKL. A distance of 10 bases separates the germline ends of V and J, which lose 1 base and 3 bases respectively.